The rows below give T cell receptor beta chains drawn from one sample of a study of blood T cell repertoires in COVID-19. Only in-frame clones appear in the TCRdb table, and some are missing; sequencing was by immunoSEQ multiplex PCR. In the table there are about 310,000 clones, around 87% of which are singletons. Sequenced input: peripheral blood. These receptors were taken from a woman aged 45-59 years who had recovered from COVID-19. Each CDR3 is given with its conserved first and last residue. Fields, in order: J gene, D gene, CDR3 length, V gene, clone size, CDR3 DNA, CDR3 protein. D genes are given only for firm matches. The size of a clone is reported for some rows only, either as once, few or many, or as a class for expanded clones.

TRBJ2-1	-	15	TRBV13	once	TGTGCCAGCAGCTCCCGGGGTAGCGGCAATGGTGAGCAGTTCTTC	CASSSRGSGNGEQFF
TRBJ2-1	TRBD2	16	TRBV5-1	-	TGCGCCAGCAGCTTTGGTAGCGGGGGGACCTACAATGAGCAGTTCTTC	CASSFGSGGTYNEQFF
TRBJ2-2	TRBD2	16	TRBV4-2	-	TGTGCCAGCAGCCAAGATTTAGCGGGAGCTTCCGGGGAGCTGTTTTTT	CASSQDLAGASGELFF
TRBJ2-1	TRBD1	16	TRBV24-1	few	TGTGCCACCAGTGATTCGAGGACAGGGGGGATTTCTGAGCAGTTCTTC	CATSDSRTGGISEQFF
TRBJ1-5	-	14	TRBV5-1	-	TGCGCCAGCAGCTTGGGACAGCGAAATCAGCCCCAGCATTTT	CASSLGQRNQPQHF
TRBJ2-7	-	16	TRBV19	-	TGTGCCAGTAGCCACCAGAATGGCGGCAGCTCCTACGAGCAGTACTTC	CASSHQNGGSSYEQYF
TRBJ1-2	-	15	TRBV6-5	-	TGTGCCAGCAGTTCGGACATGGAAGGAGACTATGGCTACACCTTC	CASSSDMEGDYGYTF
TRBJ2-3	TRBD2	16	TRBV28	once	TGTGCCAGCAGCCAAACCCCTAGCGGGAGAACAGATACGCAGTATTTT	CASSQTPSGRTDTQYF
TRBJ1-5	-	14	TRBV2	-	TGTGCCAGCAATATCCGCGGGGGAAATCAGCCCCAGCATTTT	CASNIRGGNQPQHF
TRBJ1-2	TRBD1	14	TRBV29-1	-	TGCAGCGTTGGGCAGGGGGCTCGCAACTATGGCTACACCTTC	CSVGQGARNYGYTF
TRBJ2-5	TRBD2	14	TRBV2	-	TGTGCCAGCAGGACTAGCGGACCCCAAGAGACCCAGTACTTC	CASRTSGPQETQYF
TRBJ2-2	TRBD2	18	TRBV7-6	-	TGTGCCAGCAGCTTAGAACTAGCGGGGGGGCGGAACACCGGGGAGCTGTTTTTT	CASSLELAGGRNTGELFF
TRBJ1-5	-	15	TRBV28	-	TGTGCCAGCAGTTGGGCGGGGCGGGAACATCAGCCCCAGCATTTT	CASSWAGREHQPQHF
TRBJ1-5	TRBD1	15	TRBV27	-	TGTGCCAGCAGTTTTGGGACAGGGGGAAATCAGCCCCAGCATTTT	CASSFGTGGNQPQHF
TRBJ2-1	TRBD2	16	TRBV14	-	TGTGCCAGCAGCCAAGGTAGCGGGAGAGTGAATAATGAGCAGTTCTTC	CASSQGSGRVNNEQFF
TRBJ1-5	TRBD1	12	TRBV6-5	-	TGTGCCGTACAGGGGGGGAATCAGCCCCAGCATTTT	CAVQGGNQPQHF
TRBJ2-3	-	14	TRBV11-2	-	TGTGCCAGCAGCCTCGAGGGTTTAACAGATACGCAGTATTTT	CASSLEGLTDTQYF
TRBJ2-2	-	15	TRBV7-3	-	TGTGCCAGCAGCTTATACAGGGGAGGAACCGGGGAGCTGTTTTTT	CASSLYRGGTGELFF
TRBJ2-3	TRBD2	15	TRBV10-3	-	TGTGCCATCAGTGACTCGCGGGGGGGTTCCGATACGCAGTATTTT	CAISDSRGGSDTQYF
TRBJ2-5	-	14	TRBV27	-	TGTGCCAGCAGTTTATCCGGGGCGGGGGAGACCCAGTACTTC	CASSLSGAGETQYF
TRBJ2-1	TRBD2	17	TRBV9	-	TGTGCCAGCAGCCCCCAGGAGGGGACTAGCGGGGACAATGAGCAGTTCTTC	CASSPQEGTSGDNEQFF
TRBJ2-4	TRBD2	15	TRBV7-2	-	TGTGCCAGCAGCTCAGCGGGAGGTGTAGGAAACATTCAGTACTTC	CASSSAGGVGNIQYF
TRBJ2-1	-	14	TRBV5-5	-	TGTGCCAGCAGCTTGGCGGGCTCCTACAATGAGCAGTTCTTC	CASSLAGSYNEQFF
TRBJ1-2	TRBD1	13	TRBV12-3/TRBV12-4	-	TGTGCCAGCACCCTGACAGGGGACTATGGCTACACCTTC	CASTLTGDYGYTF
TRBJ2-4	TRBD1	12	TRBV3-1/TRBV3-2	-	TGTGCCAGCAGTCGAAGACAGGGAGTCCAGTACTTC	CASSRRQGVQYF
TRBJ2-2	-	15	TRBV7-2	-	TGTGCCAGCAGCTTAGCGGGGAGTGGGGCCGGGGAGCTGTTTTTT	CASSLAGSGAGELFF
TRBJ1-1	-	13	TRBV4-3	-	TGCGCCAGCAGCCAACGGGGGGACACTGAAGCTTTCTTT	CASSQRGDTEAFF
TRBJ1-1	-	13	TRBV29-1	-	TGCAGCGTGTTAGGCAGGGGTAGCACTGAAGCTTTCTTT	CSVLGRGSTEAFF
TRBJ1-2	TRBD1	14	TRBV18	-	TGTGCCAGCTCACCCAACAGGGGAAACTATGGCTACACCTTC	CASSPNRGNYGYTF
TRBJ1-1	-	13	TRBV12-3/TRBV12-4	-	TGTGCCAGCACTCAGGGGCCGAACACTGAAGCTTTCTTT	CASTQGPNTEAFF
TRBJ2-5	TRBD2	15	TRBV4-3	-	TGCGCCAGCAGCCAAGACGTAGCGGGGAAAGAGACCCAGTACTTC	CASSQDVAGKETQYF